This is a list of T cell receptor beta chains from one sample in a study of beta chain features in type 1 diabetes. The table came from immunoSEQ multiplex PCR; TCRdb's copy has only in-frame clones and leaves some out. This sample has a few hundred thousand clones, with around 12% found just once. Sample: naive CD4+ T cells from blood. The receptors come from a woman younger than 35 with type 1 diabetes. CDR3s include the opening cysteine and the closing phenylalanine or tryptophan. A D gene is named only where the DNA matches it firmly.

j_gene,v_gene,d_gene,CDR3aa
TRBJ1-4,TRBV5-1,.,CASSLGRGGEKLFF
TRBJ2-7,TRBV7-2,.,CASSFKQFPYEQYF
TRBJ2-7,TRBV2,.,CASSEQWAAYEQYF
TRBJ2-7,TRBV5-1,TRBD2,CASSSGLAGEQYF
TRBJ1-4,TRBV5-4,TRBD1,CASSSGQPKSTNEKLFF
TRBJ2-3,TRBV28,.,CAGFYRVGTDTQYF
TRBJ2-3,TRBV27,.,CASSRRIGGGAWDTQYF
TRBJ2-1,TRBV5-1,.,CASSLIGGTGHEQFF
TRBJ2-1,TRBV15,TRBD2,CATRGRAGDLGEQFF
TRBJ1-1,TRBV5-1,.,CASSFGMANTNTEAFF
TRBJ1-2,TRBV28,.,CASSGEGSYGYTF
TRBJ2-3,TRBV6-5,TRBD1,CASRRGQRTDTQYF
TRBJ1-3,TRBV29-1,TRBD1,CSAGQGRNTIYF
TRBJ2-3,TRBV30,TRBD2,CAWGVGRAISDTQYF
TRBJ2-5,TRBV7-2,TRBD2,CASSIRLAEETQYF
TRBJ2-1,TRBV19,TRBD1,CASTPGTGIRNEQFF
TRBJ2-2,TRBV9,.,CASSVESLGGELFF
TRBJ1-2,TRBV6-5,.,CATLANYGYTF
TRBJ2-7,TRBV27,.,CASSLLTGLRLEQYF
TRBJ1-1,TRBV7-8,.,CASSTQGNTEAFF
TRBJ1-2,TRBV9,.,CASSVGWTDYGYTF
TRBJ2-3,TRBV29-1,TRBD1,CSVARTGGTDTQYF
TRBJ1-5,TRBV6-6,.,CASKTESNQPQHF
TRBJ1-3,TRBV4-2,TRBD1,CASSRRMETGKNTIYF
TRBJ1-1,TRBV28,TRBD1,CASSTNPGQGGEAFF
TRBJ2-7,TRBV28,TRBD2,CASALAGDTYEQYF
TRBJ1-2,TRBV30,.,CAWSPLRGYTF
TRBJ2-1,TRBV7-3,.,CASSPGVVAGVYNEQFF
TRBJ1-4,TRBV4-2,TRBD1,CASSQEGTGSGEKLFF
TRBJ2-5,TRBV7-9,.,CASSLDWGHRETQYF
TRBJ2-1,TRBV6-5,TRBD1,CASSYSYGTGGNEQFF
TRBJ2-7,TRBV28,.,CASSLYEQYF
TRBJ2-2,TRBV7-3,.,CASTGDVTGELFF
TRBJ2-3,TRBV4-1,TRBD2,CASSPGAGGDHEYF
TRBJ2-7,TRBV14,.,CASSATSYEQYF
TRBJ2-4,TRBV7-9,TRBD2,CASSSSGLADLIAKNIQYF
TRBJ1-4,TRBV7-2,.,CASSPLRAGEKLFF
TRBJ2-3,TRBV19,.,CACHGQTSTDTQYF
TRBJ2-4,TRBV7-2,TRBD2,CASSLGGAKNIQYF
TRBJ2-3,TRBV29-1,.,CSVAPRFTDTQYF
TRBJ2-5,TRBV6-5,.,CASSDWAETQYF
TRBJ2-1,TRBV5-1,TRBD2,CASSLGAGGSYNEQFF
TRBJ1-5,TRBV19,.,CATSAGQPQHF
TRBJ2-3,TRBV11-2,.,CASSPGTPTDTQYF
TRBJ1-5,TRBV4-3,TRBD1,CASSQDRGVVQPQHF
TRBJ2-1,TRBV19,.,CASSRDNLEEQFF
TRBJ2-7,TRBV7-3,TRBD1,CASSHRGGGYEQYF
TRBJ2-3,TRBV28,.,CASSSPGPTDTQYF
TRBJ2-1,TRBV30,.,CAWNPGDNEQFF
TRBJ1-5,TRBV19,.,CASSIDHNQPQHF
TRBJ2-7,TRBV7-2,.,CASSSPKGEQYF
TRBJ1-5,TRBV18,.,CASSPGEDQPQHF
TRBJ1-3,TRBV4-1,.,CASSPMQGLGNTIYF
TRBJ2-7,TRBV6-6,.,CASSYGGDSYEQYF
TRBJ2-7,TRBV29-1,TRBD1,CSILTGTGAYEQYF
TRBJ2-5,TRBV19,TRBD2,CASQSGGGARETQYF
TRBJ2-2,TRBV5-1,TRBD2,CASSLASGTRTGELFF